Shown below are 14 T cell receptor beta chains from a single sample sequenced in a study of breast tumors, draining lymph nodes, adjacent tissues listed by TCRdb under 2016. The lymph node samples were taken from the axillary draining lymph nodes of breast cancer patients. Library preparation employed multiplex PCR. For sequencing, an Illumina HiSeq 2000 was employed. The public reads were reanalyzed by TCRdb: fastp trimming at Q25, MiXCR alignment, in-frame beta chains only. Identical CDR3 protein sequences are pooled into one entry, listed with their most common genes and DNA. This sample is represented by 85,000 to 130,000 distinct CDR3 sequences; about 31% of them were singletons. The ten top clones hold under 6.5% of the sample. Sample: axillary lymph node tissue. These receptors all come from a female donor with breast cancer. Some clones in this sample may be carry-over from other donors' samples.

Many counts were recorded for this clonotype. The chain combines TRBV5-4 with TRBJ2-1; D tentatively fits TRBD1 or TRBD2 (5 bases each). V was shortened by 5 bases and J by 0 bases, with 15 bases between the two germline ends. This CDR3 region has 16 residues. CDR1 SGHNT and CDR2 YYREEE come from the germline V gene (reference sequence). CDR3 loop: CASRFGGGTSYNEQFF. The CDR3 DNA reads TGTGCCAGCAGGTTTGGTGGGGGTACCTCCTACAATGAGCAGTTCTTC. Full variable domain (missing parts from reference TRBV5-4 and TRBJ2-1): ETGVTQSPTHLIKTRGQQVTLRCSSQSGHNTVSWYQQALGQGPQFIFQYYREEENGRGNFPPRFSGLQFPNYSSELNVNALELDDSALYLCASRFGGGTSYNEQFFGPGTRLTVL.

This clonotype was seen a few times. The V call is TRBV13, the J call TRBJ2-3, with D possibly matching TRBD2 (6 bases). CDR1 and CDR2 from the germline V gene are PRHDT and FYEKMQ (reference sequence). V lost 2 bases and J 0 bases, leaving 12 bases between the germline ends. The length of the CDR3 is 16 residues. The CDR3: CASSLRGSPSTDTQYF. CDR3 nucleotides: TGTGCCAGCAGCTTACGGGGGAGCCCCAGCACAGATACGCAGTATTTT.

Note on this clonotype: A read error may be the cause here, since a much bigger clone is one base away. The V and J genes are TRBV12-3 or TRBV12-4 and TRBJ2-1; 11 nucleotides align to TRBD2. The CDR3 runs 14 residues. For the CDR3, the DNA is TGTGCCAGCAGTACTAGCGGGAGCAACAATGGGCAGTTCTTC. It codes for CASSTSGSNNGQFF.

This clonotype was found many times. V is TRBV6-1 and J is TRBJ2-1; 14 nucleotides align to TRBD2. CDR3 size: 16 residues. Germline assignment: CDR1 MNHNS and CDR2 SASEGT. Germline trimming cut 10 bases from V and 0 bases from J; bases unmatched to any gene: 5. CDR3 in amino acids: CATPTSGRASYNEQFF. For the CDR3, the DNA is TGTGCCACTCCGACTAGCGGGAGGGCCTCCTACAATGAGCAGTTCTTC.

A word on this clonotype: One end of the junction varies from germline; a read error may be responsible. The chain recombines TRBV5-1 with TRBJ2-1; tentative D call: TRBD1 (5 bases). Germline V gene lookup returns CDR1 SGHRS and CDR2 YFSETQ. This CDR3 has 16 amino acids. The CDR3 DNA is TGCGCCAGTAGCTTGATAGGGGTCGGGTCCTACAATGAGCAGTTCTTC. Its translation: CASSLIGVGSYNEQFF.

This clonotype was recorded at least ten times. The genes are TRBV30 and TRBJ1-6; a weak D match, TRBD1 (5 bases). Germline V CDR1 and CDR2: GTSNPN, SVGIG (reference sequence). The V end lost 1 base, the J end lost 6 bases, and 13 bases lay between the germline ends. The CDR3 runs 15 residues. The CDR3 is CAWSGKGPTNSPLHF. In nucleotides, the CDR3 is TGTGCCTGGAGTGGAAAGGGGCCCACTAATTCACCCCTCCACTTT.

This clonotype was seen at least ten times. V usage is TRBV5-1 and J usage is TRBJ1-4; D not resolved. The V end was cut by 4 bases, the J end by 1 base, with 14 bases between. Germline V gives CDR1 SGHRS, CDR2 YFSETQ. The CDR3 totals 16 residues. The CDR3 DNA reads TGCGCCAGCAGCGCGGGAGTAGGTCTAACTAATGAAAAACTGTTTTTT. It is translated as CASSAGVGLTNEKLFF.

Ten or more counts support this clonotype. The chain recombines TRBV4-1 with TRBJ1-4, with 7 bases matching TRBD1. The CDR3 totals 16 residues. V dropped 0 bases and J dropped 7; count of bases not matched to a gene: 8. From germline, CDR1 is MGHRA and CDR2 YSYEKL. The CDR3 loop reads CASSQDPGAGGEKLFF. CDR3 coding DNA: TGCGCCAGCAGCCAAGATCCAGGGGCAGGGGGTGAAAAACTGTTTTTT.

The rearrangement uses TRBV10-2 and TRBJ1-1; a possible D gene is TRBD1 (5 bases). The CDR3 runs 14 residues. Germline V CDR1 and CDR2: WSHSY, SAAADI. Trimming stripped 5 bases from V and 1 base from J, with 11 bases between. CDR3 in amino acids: CASSSGRRNTEAFF. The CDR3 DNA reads TGCGCCAGCAGTTCGGGACGGCGGAACACTGAAGCTTTCTTT.

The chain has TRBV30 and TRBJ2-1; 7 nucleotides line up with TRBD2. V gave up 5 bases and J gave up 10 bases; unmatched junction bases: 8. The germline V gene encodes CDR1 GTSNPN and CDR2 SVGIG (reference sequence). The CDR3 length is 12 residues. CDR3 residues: CAWGGVQSEQFF. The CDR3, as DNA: TGTGCCTGGGGGGGGGTACAGAGCGAGCAGTTCTTC.

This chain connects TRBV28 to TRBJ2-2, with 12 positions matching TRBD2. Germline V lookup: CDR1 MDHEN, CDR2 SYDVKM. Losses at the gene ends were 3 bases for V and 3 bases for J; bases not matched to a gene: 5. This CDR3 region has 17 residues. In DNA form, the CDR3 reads TGTGCCAGCAGTTTGGCTAGCGGGAGGGGGGACACCGGGGAGCTGTTTTTT. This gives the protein CASSLASGRGDTGELFF.

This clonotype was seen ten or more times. This chain's CDR3 is CASSGGLAGGRPLSTDTQYF. In DNA form, the CDR3 reads TGCGCCAGCAGCGGCGGACTAGCGGGGGGCCGCCCCCTGAGCACAGATACGCAGTATTTT. The chain couples TRBV5-1 to TRBJ2-3, with TRBD2 matching 14 bases. The trim removed 4 bases at V and 0 bases at J, leaving 13 bases unmatched. The germline gives CDR1 SGHRS, CDR2 YFSETQ. The CDR3 covers 20 residues.

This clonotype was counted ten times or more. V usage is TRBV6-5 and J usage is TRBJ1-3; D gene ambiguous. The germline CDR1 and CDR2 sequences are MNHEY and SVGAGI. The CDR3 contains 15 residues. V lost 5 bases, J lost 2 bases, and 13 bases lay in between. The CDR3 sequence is CASSPPASPGNTIYF. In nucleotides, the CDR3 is TGTGCCAGCAGTCCCCCCGCCAGCCCTGGAAACACCATATATTTT.

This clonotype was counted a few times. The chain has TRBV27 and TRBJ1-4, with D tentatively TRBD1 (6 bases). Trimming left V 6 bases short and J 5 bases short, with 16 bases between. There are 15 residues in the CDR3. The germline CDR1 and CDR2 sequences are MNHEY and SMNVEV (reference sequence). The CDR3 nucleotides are TGTGCCAGCAGGACACTGGACAGCCGAAATGAAAAACTGTTTTTT. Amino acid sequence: CASRTLDSRNEKLFF. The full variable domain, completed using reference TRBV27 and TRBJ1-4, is EAQVTQNPRYLITVTGKKLTVTCSQNMNHEYMSWYRQDPGLGLRQIYYSMNVEVTDKGDVPEGYKVSRKEKRNFPLILESPSPNQTSLYFCASRTLDSRNEKLFFGSGTQLSVL.